This paragraph reports one T cell receptor beta chain. Some clones are missing from TCRdb's copy, which holds only in-frame ones; the method was immunoSEQ multiplex PCR. The repertoire holds about 270,000 clones, about 86% seen once, with 2.5% to 3% in the top ten. This record comes from a study of blood T cell repertoires in COVID-19. The V gene's germline CDR1 is SEHNR and CDR2 FQNEAQ (reference sequence). This CDR3 is 14 amino acids long. V shed 3 bases and J shed 0 bases, with 8 bases lying between them. The gene calls are TRBV7-9 and TRBJ1-2; maybe TRBD1 (5 bases). The source is a woman aged 60-75 years with active or convalescent COVID-19. The sample taken for sequencing was peripheral blood. The CDR3 region has the DNA TGTGCCAGCAGCTTGACAGATCCTAACTATGGCTACACCTTC. Encoded protein: CASSLTDPNYGYTF.